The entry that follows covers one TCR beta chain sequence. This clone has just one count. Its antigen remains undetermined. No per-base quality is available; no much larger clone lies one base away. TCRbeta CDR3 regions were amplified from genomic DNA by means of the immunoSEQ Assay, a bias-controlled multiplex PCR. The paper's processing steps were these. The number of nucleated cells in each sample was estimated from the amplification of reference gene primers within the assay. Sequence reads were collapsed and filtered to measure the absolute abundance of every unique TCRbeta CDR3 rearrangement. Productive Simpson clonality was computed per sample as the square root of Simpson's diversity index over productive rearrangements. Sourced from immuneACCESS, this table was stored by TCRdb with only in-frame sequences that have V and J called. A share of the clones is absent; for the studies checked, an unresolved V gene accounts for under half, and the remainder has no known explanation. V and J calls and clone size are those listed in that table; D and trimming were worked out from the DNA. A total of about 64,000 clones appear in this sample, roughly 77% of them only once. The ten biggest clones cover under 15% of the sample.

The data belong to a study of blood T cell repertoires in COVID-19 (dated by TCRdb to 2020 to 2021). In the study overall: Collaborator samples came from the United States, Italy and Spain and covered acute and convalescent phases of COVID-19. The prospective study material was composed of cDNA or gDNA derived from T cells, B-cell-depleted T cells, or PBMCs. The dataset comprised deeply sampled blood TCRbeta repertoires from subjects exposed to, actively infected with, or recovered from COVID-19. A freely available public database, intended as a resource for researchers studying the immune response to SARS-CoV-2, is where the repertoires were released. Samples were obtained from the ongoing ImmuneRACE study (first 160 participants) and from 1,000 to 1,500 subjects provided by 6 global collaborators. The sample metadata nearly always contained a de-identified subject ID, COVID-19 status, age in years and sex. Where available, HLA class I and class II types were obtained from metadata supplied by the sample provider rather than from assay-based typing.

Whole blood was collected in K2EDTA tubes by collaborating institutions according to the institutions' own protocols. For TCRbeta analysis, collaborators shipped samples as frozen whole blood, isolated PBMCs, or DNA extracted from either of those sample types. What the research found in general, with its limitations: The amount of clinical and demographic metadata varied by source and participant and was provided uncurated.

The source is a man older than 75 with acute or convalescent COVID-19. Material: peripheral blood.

The nucleotide sequence reads as follows: TGTGCCAGCTCACCAGGACTATACGAGCAGTACTTC. This gives the protein CASSPGLYEQYF. Recombination linked TRBV18 to TRBJ2-7; the D region possibly corresponds to TRBD2 (6 bases align). Trimming takes 2 bases from V and 4 bases from J, and the germline ends sit 6 bases apart. Sequences KGHSH (CDR1) and LQKENI (CDR2) are obtained from the germline V gene. From the cysteine up to the phenylalanine, the CDR3 has a length of 12 residues. The CDR3 DNA has 36 bases and is translated from base 1.